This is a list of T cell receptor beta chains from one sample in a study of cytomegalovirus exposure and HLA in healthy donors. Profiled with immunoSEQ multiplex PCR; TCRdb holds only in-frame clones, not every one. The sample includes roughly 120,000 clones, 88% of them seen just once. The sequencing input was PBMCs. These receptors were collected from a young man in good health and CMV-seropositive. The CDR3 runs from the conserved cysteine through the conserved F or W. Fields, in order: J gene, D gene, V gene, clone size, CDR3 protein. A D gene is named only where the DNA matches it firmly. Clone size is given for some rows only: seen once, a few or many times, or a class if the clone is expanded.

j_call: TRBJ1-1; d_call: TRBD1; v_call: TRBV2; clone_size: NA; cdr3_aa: CAGIYFRQGIEAFF
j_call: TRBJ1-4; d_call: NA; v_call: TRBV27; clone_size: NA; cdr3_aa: CASSGGGGLFF
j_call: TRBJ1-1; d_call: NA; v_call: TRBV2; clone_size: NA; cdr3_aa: CASSQDYRAMNTEAFF
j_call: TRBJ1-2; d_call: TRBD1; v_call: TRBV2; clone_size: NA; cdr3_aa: CASSETGGGLGYTF
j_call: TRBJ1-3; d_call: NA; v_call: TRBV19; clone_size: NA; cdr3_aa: CASTSPYSGNTIYF
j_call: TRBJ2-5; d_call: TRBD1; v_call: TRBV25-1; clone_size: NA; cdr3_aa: CASSEGTGGEETQYF
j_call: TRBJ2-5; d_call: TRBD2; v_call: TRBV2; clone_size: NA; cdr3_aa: CASSTGLAGGGKETQYF
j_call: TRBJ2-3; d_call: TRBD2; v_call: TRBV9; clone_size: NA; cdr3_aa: CASSVGTSGGYLTDTQYF
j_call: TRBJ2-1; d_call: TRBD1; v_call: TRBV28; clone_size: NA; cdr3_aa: CASSYPGTARPAKSYNEQFF
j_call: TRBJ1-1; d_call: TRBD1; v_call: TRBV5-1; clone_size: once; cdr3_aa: CASSRDRGDTEAFF
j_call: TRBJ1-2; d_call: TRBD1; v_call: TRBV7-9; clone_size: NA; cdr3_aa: CASSTTQGVGYGYTF
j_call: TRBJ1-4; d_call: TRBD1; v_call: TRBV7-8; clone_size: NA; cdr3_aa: CASSRSRQGDEKLFF
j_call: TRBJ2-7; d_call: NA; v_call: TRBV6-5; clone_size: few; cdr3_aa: CASSYGTSFEQYF
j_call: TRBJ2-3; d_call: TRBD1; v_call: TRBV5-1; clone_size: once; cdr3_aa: CASSLEGQDQYF
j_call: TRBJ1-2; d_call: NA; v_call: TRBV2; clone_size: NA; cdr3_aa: CASSEVSRGLVGYTF
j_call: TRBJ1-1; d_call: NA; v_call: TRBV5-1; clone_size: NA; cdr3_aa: CASSLDGSGGTEAFF
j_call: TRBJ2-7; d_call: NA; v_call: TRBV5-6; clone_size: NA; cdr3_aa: CASSFRTGNYEQYF
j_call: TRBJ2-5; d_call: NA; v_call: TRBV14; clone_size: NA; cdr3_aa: CASSQDEARPYQETQYF
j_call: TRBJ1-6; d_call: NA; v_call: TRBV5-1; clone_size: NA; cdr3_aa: CASSLEPSQWSGRGKSPLHF
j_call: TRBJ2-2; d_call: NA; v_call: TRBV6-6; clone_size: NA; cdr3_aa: CATHGVANTGELFF
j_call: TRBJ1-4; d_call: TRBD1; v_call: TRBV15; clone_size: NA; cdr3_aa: CATSRGQGEKLFF
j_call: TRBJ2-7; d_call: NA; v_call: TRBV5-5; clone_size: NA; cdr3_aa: CASRGKDSSYEQYF
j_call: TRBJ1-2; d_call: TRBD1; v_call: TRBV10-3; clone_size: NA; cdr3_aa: CAISELDRDDYGYTF
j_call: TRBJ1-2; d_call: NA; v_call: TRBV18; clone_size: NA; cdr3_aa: CASSPGQVPAWGGGYTF
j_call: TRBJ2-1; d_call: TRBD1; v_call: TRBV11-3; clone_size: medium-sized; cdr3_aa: CASSLDPTGRREQFF
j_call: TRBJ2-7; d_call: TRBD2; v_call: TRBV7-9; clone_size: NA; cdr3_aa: CASSSSGGTTYEQYF
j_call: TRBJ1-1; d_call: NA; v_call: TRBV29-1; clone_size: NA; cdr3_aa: CSVEAGFNTEAFF
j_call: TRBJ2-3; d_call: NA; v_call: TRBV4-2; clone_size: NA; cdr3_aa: CASSQEGGGNTDTQYF
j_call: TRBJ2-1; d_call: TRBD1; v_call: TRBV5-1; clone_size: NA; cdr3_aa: CASSLEGQGANEQFF
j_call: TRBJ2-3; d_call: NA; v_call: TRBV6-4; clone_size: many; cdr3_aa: CASSDSRGTDTQYF
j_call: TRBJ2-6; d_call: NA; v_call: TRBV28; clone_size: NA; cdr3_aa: CASSPLPWQATSLFGANVLTF
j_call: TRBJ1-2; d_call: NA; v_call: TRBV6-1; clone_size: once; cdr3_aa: CASSEKAGEYGYTF
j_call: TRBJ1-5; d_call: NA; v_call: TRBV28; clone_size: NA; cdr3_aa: CASSFREANQPQHF
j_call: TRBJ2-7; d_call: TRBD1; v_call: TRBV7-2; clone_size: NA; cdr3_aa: CASSKQPGQAYEQYF
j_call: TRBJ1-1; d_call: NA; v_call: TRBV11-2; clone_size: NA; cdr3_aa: CASSLGTSMNTEAFF
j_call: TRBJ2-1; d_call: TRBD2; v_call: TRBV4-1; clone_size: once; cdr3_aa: CASSQRLALSNEQFF